This T cell receptor beta chain originates from a study of blood T cell repertoires in COVID-19. TCRdb's copy holds only in-frame clones and misses some; the assay was immunoSEQ multiplex PCR. This sample carries around 150,000 clones, just under 85% of them seen once, and the ten largest clones take 6.2%. Looked up from germline, CDR1 is KGHSH and CDR2 is LQKENI. V was trimmed by 3 bases and J by 7 bases, leaving 15 bases between them. CDR3 size: 14 residues. Individuals drawn from about 26 US areas were about 18 to 89 years old. This receptor was taken from a woman aged 40 to 50 who had recovered from COVID-19. The sample was PBMCs or T cells enriched from blood (not recorded which). The rearrangement uses TRBV18 and TRBJ1-2; D may be TRBD1 (6 bases). The CDR3 region has the DNA TGTGCCAGCTCACCGGGGGGGGACATCGGTGGCTACACCTTC. Its translation: CASSPGGDIGGYTF.